This is a list of T cell receptor beta chains from one sample in a study of OX40 agonist ivuxolimab in advanced cancers. Clones were sequenced by immunoSEQ multiplex PCR, and TCRdb holds only the in-frame ones, with some missing. Of around 35,000 clones in the sample, less than 90% are singletons; the top ten hold around 17%. The sample was CD4+ or CD8+ T cells sorted from blood, taken in a trial of the OX40 agonist ivuxolimab. These TCRs come from an adult with an advanced solid tumor such as melanoma, head and neck, liver or kidney cancer. Each CDR3 is given without its conserved first and last residue. Fields, in order: V gene, CDR3 protein.

TRBV19 | ASSSPGTDYGYT
TRBV19 | ASSITDYTEAF
TRBV4-1 | ASSQDNRGSYEQY
TRBV12-5 | ASGLVLETGPNEQY
TRBV27 | ASSLSGGPLTDTQY
TRBV19 | ASSISQGGQPQH
TRBV2 | ASSVGGDNYGYT
TRBV19 | ASSTRDRVQNEKLF
TRBV27 | ASSLSPFYEQY
TRBV18 | ASSHPRDRINEKLF
TRBV4-1 | ASSQEGNSGTATGYGYT
TRBV4-1 | ASSPGGPLSMYNEQF
TRBV30 | AWSSGGVTEAF
TRBV7-9 | ASSSSRGITSAYNEQF
TRBV5-1 | ASSAGTGGKGYT
TRBV11-2 | ASSLQGGAPQETQY
TRBV12-1 | ASSEAVIGQSRANVLT
TRBV5-1 | ASSLARTGVSYEQY
TRBV13 | ASGGGPSSYEQY
TRBV5-6 | ASSPARTSGELSYEQY
TRBV11-2 | ASSLDLGGGTYEQY
TRBV6-1 | ASSPDRPYEQY
TRBV7-8 | ASSDSAGAGGPYEQY
TRBV25-1 | ASSDGLDNEQF
TRBV9 | ASSVAGESYNEQF
TRBV7-9 | ASSPDGRYTEAF
TRBV29-1 | SVPLGAGEAF
TRBV9 | ASSDSRADTQY
TRBV7-9 | ASRPTPSSTDTQY
TRBV29-1 | SVEDGTDFSGANVLT
TRBV12-5 | ASGSTSPTDTQY
TRBV7-9 | ASSFGREQNTGELF
TRBV29-1 | SVPDRGHEKLF
TRBV19 | ASSFRDYNEQF
TRBV19 | ASSIGVAGATEQF
TRBV29-1 | SVARHLGKIVDEQF
TRBV2 | ASSDDGQFTYGYT
TRBV7-8 | ASSLNRLTTNEKLF
TRBV2 | ARESDRGPETNTDTQY
TRBV9 | ASSVVDSGSTDTQY
TRBV11-2 | ASSLDGFGASLSGNTIY
TRBV29-1 | SAETVNTEAF
TRBV13 | ASSSPGDAFEETQY
TRBV19 | ASTGDTSYNEQF
TRBV18 | ASSRWGDSNTGELF
TRBV6-6 | ASSFDRGVTKPQH
TRBV6-5 | ASWPGYQETQY
TRBV13 | ASSYGQGGQPQH
TRBV5-4 | ASSRGQGPYEKLF
TRBV5-1 | ASSQGTGSYEQY
TRBV5-6 | ASSLVAPDSDSNYGYT
TRBV7-3 | ASSLTGGLYNEQF
TRBV14 | ASSQGQGIAGYT
TRBV6-4 | ASSDGLAGGPDTQY
TRBV7-3 | ASSLSLAGGLDTQY
TRBV19 | ASSPGGFPEAF
TRBV7-9 | ASSLGTSGTAQY